Sequencing of this T cell receptor beta chain was carried out in a study of blood T cell repertoires in COVID-19. Whole-study context: The study drew acute and convalescent COVID-19 samples from the United States, Italy and Spain. In each case, the material was cDNA or gDNA derived from T cells, B-cell-depleted T cells, or PBMCs.

Per the authors' pipeline: Counts of nucleated cells, estimated from reference gene primer amplification, were obtained. TCRdb's copy holds only in-frame clones and misses some; the assay was immunoSEQ multiplex PCR. V and J calls plus clone size are reproduced from that table; the DNA served to infer D and trimming. This table holds 150,000 to 200,000 clones, around 82% found once. The CDR3 extends over 14 amino acids. Per germline, CDR1 SGHTS and CDR2 YDEGEE. V lost 1 base and J 2 bases, leaving 10 bases between the germline ends. This clonotype was sampled from a woman aged 65 to 85 who had recovered from COVID-19. V is TRBV5-8 and J is TRBJ2-7; D is unclear. Sequencing input: peripheral blood. In DNA, the CDR3 is TGTGCCAGCAGCTTGACAGAAACCCCCTACGAGCAGTACTTC. It specifies CASSLTETPYEQYF.